This T cell receptor (beta chain) was obtained from a study of T-cell memory formation after mild COVID-19. As for the study in general: TCR clusters mostly belonged to single donors.

Germline-derived CDR1 and CDR2 are DFQATT and SNEGSKA (reference sequence). The V gene lost 0 bases and the J gene lost 1 base, with 13 bases spanning the gap. The CDR3 covers 15 residues. Study-level findings and limits: A balance of CD4 and CD8 characterized clones contracting day 15 to 85, whereas later expanders leaned CD4+.

Worth noting for this clonotype: Its target is unknown.

5'RACE, which relied on constant-segment primers, yielded TCR alpha and TCR beta cDNA libraries carrying sample barcodes and UMIs. MiXCR, run by TCRdb on the 5' RACE reads, gives a single entry per CDR3 protein. Counted here are roughly 160,000 distinct CDR3 sequences, roughly 13% occurring once; the ten biggest clones make up 2.5% to 3.5%. Material: PBMCs or a T cell subset sorted from them (not recorded which). The TCR sequence derives from a man aged 18 to 29 who had mild COVID-19 (a few samples of this study predate the infection). Cell type and time point are not known. This chain connects TRBV20-1 to TRBJ2-7; no reliable D call. CDR3 sequence: CSARDGQANSYEQYF. Written as DNA, the CDR3 is TGCAGTGCTAGAGATGGGCAGGCTAATTCCTACGAGCAGTACTTC.